The 24 T cell receptor beta chains in this list originate from one sample, sequenced in a study of blood T cells in healthy people across ages. A J-beta primer mix and a sample-barcoded 5' primer were used in a second PCR of about 7 to 12 cycles. TCRdb independently ran MiXCR on the 5' RACE reads; one entry per CDR3 protein. Among about 290,000 distinct CDR3 sequences listed, 25% to 30% were seen once. Sequencing was performed on blood. The origin of the receptors is a woman in her 70s in good health.

The table lists this clonotype with a few counts. This rearrangement joins TRBV4-3 to TRBJ2-5; 10 positions match TRBD2. The J call may be in error: the DNA end matches TRBJ2-7 better. Germline V lookup: CDR1 LGHNA, CDR2 YSLEER. This CDR3 region has 18 residues. The CDR3 region is CASSQYPGTSAKTYEQYF. Here the CDR3 DNA reads TGCGCCAGCAGTCAATACCCCGGGACTAGCGCTAAAACCTACGAGCAGTACTTC.

The V gene is TRBV11-1, the J gene TRBJ2-5; 7 bases match TRBD1. The CDR3 has 14 residues. The V segment lost 5 bases and the J segment 5 bases; nucleotides outside the gene matches: 8. In germline, CDR1 is SGHAT, CDR2 FQDESV (reference sequence). The CDR3 DNA is TGTGCCAGCAGCCTAACAACAGGGGAGGAGACCCAGTACTTC. It specifies CASSLTTGEETQYF.

The genes are TRBV20-1 and TRBJ2-1; 9 bases line up with TRBD2. The length of the CDR3 is 16 residues. J lost 1 base, V lost 4 bases, and 8 bases had no gene match. CDR1 DFQATT and CDR2 SNEGSKA come from the germline V gene (reference sequence). CDR3 coding DNA: TGCAGTGCTATCAATCTAGCGGGAATATCCTACAATGAGCAGTTCTTC. Its protein product is CSAINLAGISYNEQFF.

The J gene is TRBJ2-5, the V gene TRBV5-1, with 8 bases aligning to TRBD1. Germline V gene lookup returns CDR1 SGHRS and CDR2 YFSETQ. The CDR3 has 15 amino acids. V lost 3 bases to trimming and J lost 0 bases; unmatched junction nucleotides: 4. DNA for the CDR3: TGCGCCAGCAGCTCCCGACAGGGGAACCAAGAGACCCAGTACTTC. Translated, it gives CASSSRQGNQETQYF. The full variable domain, completed using reference TRBV5-1 and TRBJ2-5, is KAGVTQTPRYLIKTRGQQVTLSCSPISGHRSVSWYQQTPGQGLQFLFEYFSETQRNKGNFPGRFSGRQFSNSRSEMNVSTLELGDSALYLCASSSRQGNQETQYFGPGTRLLVL.

The chain employs TRBV20-1 and TRBJ2-7; 7 bases match TRBD2. Germline V gene sequence: CDR1 DFQATT, CDR2 SNEGSKA (reference sequence). The V segment lost 6 bases and the J segment 0 bases; nucleotides outside the gene matches: 14. This CDR3 region has 16 residues. The CDR3 region is CSANPSQRGSSYEQYF. The CDR3 DNA follows: TGCAGTGCAAATCCCTCCCAGCGGGGTAGCTCCTACGAGCAGTACTTC.

Notes on this clonotype: Relative to the germline gene, one junction end is altered; a read error may explain this. This chain connects TRBV9 to TRBJ2-1; 7 nucleotides align to TRBD1. Germline V gene lookup returns CDR1 SGDLS and CDR2 YYNGEE. The CDR3 has 17 amino acids. For the CDR3, the DNA is TGTGCCGGCAGCGAGAGGGGACAGCCGAGCTCCTACAATGAGCAGTTCTTC. Encoded protein: CAGSERGQPSSYNEQFF.

A few counts support this clonotype. This sequence joins TRBV28 and TRBJ2-5, with 9 bases that match TRBD2. The junction had 14 bases not matched to a gene; V was cut back by 5 bases and J by 7 bases. This CDR3 comprises 16 residues. CDR1 and CDR2 from the germline V gene are MDHEN and SYDVKM. The chain's CDR3 is CASSQVASGMRGTQYF. Here the CDR3 DNA reads TGTGCCAGCAGTCAAGTGGCTAGCGGGATGAGGGGGACCCAGTACTTC.

This clonotype has only a few counts. V and J are TRBV29-1 and TRBJ2-7, with TRBD1 matching 9 bases. The end of the DNA is better explained by TRBJ2-5, so the J call may be wrong. The CDR3 spans 16 residues. Germline V gives CDR1 SQVTM, CDR2 ANQGSEA. The CDR3 sequence is CSVEGDRDRVIETQYF. The CDR3 coding sequence is TGCAGCGTTGAAGGGGACCGGGACAGGGTAATAGAGACCCAGTACTTC.

This clonotype was counted between two and nine times. This chain joins TRBV7-9 and TRBJ2-1; D is perhaps TRBD2 (5 bases). TRBJ2-7 matches the DNA end more closely, so the J call is doubtful. There are 16 residues in the CDR3. CDR1 and CDR2 from the germline V gene are SEHNR and FQNEAQ (reference sequence). CDR3 residues: CASSLALGGYSYEQYF. The CDR3 region has the DNA TGTGCCAGCAGCTTAGCGCTTGGCGGGTACTCCTACGAGCAGTACTTC.

This clonotype was counted only a few times. J is TRBJ2-7 and V is TRBV20-1, with 8 bases aligning to TRBD2. The CDR3 spans 15 residues. Germline CDR1 is DFQATT and CDR2 is SNEGSKA (reference sequence). Germline trimming cut 3 bases from V and 2 bases from J; bases unmatched to any gene: 9. The CDR3 DNA is TGCAGTGCTAGCTCCACCACTAGCGGAGCCTACGAGCAGTACTTC. Its protein product is CSASSTTSGAYEQYF.

Of note for this clonotype: The junction differs from germline at one of its ends, possibly a read error. This rearrangement joins TRBV7-7 to TRBJ2-7; TRBD2 matches at 8 bases. The CDR3 consists of 15 residues. Germline CDR1 SSHAT, CDR2 FNYEAQ (reference sequence). CDR3 nucleotides: TGTGCTAGCAGCCCCAAAGCGGGAGTATCAGGCGAGCAGTACTTC. Its protein is CASSPKAGVSGEQYF.

V gene TRBV19 combines with J gene TRBJ2-2, with 7 bases lining up with TRBD1. The CDR3 covers 14 residues. Germline V gives CDR1 LNHDA, CDR2 SQIVND (reference sequence). Trimming cost V 6 bases and J 0 bases; bases outside gene matches: 1. This CDR3 reads CASRDRTNTGELFF. The DNA for the CDR3 is TGTGCCAGTAGGGACAGGACGAACACCGGGGAGCTGTTTTTT. Together with reference TRBV19 and TRBJ2-2, the CDR3 gives the full variable domain: DGGITQSPKYLFRKEGQNVTLSCEQNLNHDAMYWYRQDPGQGLRLIYYSQIVNDFQKGDIAEGYSVSREKKESFPLTVTSAQKNPTAFYLCASRDRTNTGELFFGEGSRLTVL.

The chain carries TRBV9 and TRBJ2-5; D not certain. The J call may be wrong; the DNA end is better matched by TRBJ2-7. Per the germline V gene, CDR1 is SGDLS and CDR2 is YYNGEE. This CDR3 is 15 amino acids long. The CDR3 region is CASSPHPGNSYEQYF. The CDR3 DNA is TGTGCCAGCAGCCCCCACCCAGGAAACTCCTACGAGCAGTACTTC.

This clonotype was counted many times. V usage is TRBV5-1 and J usage is TRBJ2-7; 7 positions agree with TRBD1. The CDR3 contains 13 residues. CDR1 and CDR2 (germline): SGHRS, YFSETQ. Trimming removed 6 bases from V and 5 bases from J; junction bases left unmatched: 8. CDR3 region: CASNPNRGHEQYF. For the CDR3, the DNA is TGCGCCAGCAACCCTAACAGGGGCCACGAGCAGTACTTC.

This rearrangement joins TRBV6-5 to TRBJ2-2; D not certain. V shed 4 bases and J shed 4 bases, with 4 bases lying between them. The CDR3 loop spans 12 amino acids. CDR1 MNHEY and CDR2 SVGAGI come from the germline V gene. The CDR3 DNA reads as TGTGCCAGCAGTTCCTTCACCGGGGAGCTGTTTTTT. As protein: CASSSFTGELFF.

This clonotype was counted only a few times. This chain uses TRBV5-5 with TRBJ2-7; 8 bases agree with TRBD2. J lost 2 bases, V lost 5 bases, and 18 bases had no gene match. The CDR3 extends over 18 amino acids. Germline CDR1 SGHKS, CDR2 YYEKEE (reference sequence). The CDR3 here is CASSLAGLRGLGAYEQYF. DNA of the CDR3: TGTGCCAGCAGTTTAGCGGGGCTAAGGGGCCTAGGAGCCTACGAGCAGTACTTC. The full variable domain, rest sourced from reference TRBV5-5 and TRBJ2-7, is DAGVTQSPTHLIKTRGQQVTLRCSPISGHKSVSWYQQVLGQGPQFIFQYYEKEERGRGNFPDRFSARQFPNYSSELNVNALLLGDSALYLCASSLAGLRGLGAYEQYFGPGTRLTVT.

Concerning this clonotype: This could be a read error, since a much larger clone is one nucleotide away. The chain links TRBV6-5 to TRBJ1-1; no clear D gene. This CDR3 is built from 12 residues. The germline gives CDR1 MNHEY, CDR2 SVGAGI. The CDR3 sequence is CAGSYGGTEAFF. In DNA, the CDR3 is TGTGCCGGCAGTTACGGAGGAACTGAAGCTTTCTTT.

The rearrangement uses TRBV9 and TRBJ2-2, with TRBD1 as a possible D gene (5 bases). Trimming cost V 3 bases and J 3 bases, with 15 bases left between them. This CDR3 contains 16 residues. Germline values: CDR1 SGDLS, CDR2 YYNGEE. The CDR3 sequence: CASSGLPSRDTGELFF. CDR3 sequence (DNA): TGTGCCAGCAGCGGCCTGCCCTCCAGGGACACCGGGGAGCTGTTTTTT. The full variable domain, its missing parts supplied by reference TRBV9 and TRBJ2-2, is DSGVTQTPKHLITATGQRVTLRCSPRSGDLSVYWYQQSLDQGLQFLIQYYNGEERAKGNILERFSAQQFPDLHSELNLSSLELGDSALYFCASSGLPSRDTGELFFGEGSRLTVL.

The V and J genes are TRBV7-6 and TRBJ1-1, with D possibly matching TRBD1 (6 bases). This CDR3 is 16 amino acids long. Trimming removed 4 bases at V and 1 base at J, with 16 bases between. The germline CDR1 and CDR2 sequences are SGHVS and FNYEAQ. The DNA of the CDR3 is TGTGCCAGCAGCTCTCGTCGGACAGCATCGAACACTGAAGCTTTCTTT. This codes for CASSSRRTASNTEAFF.

This clonotype was counted only a few times. For the CDR3, the DNA is TGTGCCAGCACAAATGATTTCCGGGACCTTTATAGCAATCAGCCCCAGCATTTT. It encodes CASTNDFRDLYSNQPQHF. The chain combines TRBV28 with TRBJ1-5; TRBD1 is a possible D gene (5 bases). CDR1 MDHEN and CDR2 SYDVKM come from the germline V gene. This CDR3 has 18 residues. V dropped 7 bases and J dropped 0 bases, with 22 bases sitting between them.

For this clonotype: One junction end disagrees with the germline gene, perhaps due to a read error. CDR3 DNA sequence: TGTGCCAGCGCCCCGGGACAAACTAATGAAAAATTGTTTTTT. Protein: CASAPGQTNEKLFF. The chain carries TRBV6-2 or TRBV6-3 and TRBJ1-4; perhaps TRBD1 as D (6 bases). The CDR3 is 14 amino acids. Germline CDR1 is MNHEY and CDR2 is SVGEGT.

This chain links TRBV7-2 with TRBJ1-4, with D possibly TRBD1 on 5 matching bases. Germline assignment: CDR1 SGHTA and CDR2 FQGNSA. The CDR3 runs to 15 residues. V lost 2 bases, J lost 5 bases, and 12 bases lay in between. CDR3 nucleotide sequence: TGTGCCAGCAGCTTAAGTTGGGGGGGAAATGAAAAACTGTTTTTT. It specifies CASSLSWGGNEKLFF.

This chain connects TRBV10-3 to TRBJ2-5; 9 nucleotides agree with TRBD1. The CDR3 is 15 residues long. V was pared by 3 bases and J by 5 bases, with 7 bases of the junction left unmatched. In germline, CDR1 is ENHRY, CDR2 SYGVKD. CDR3 nucleotides: TGTGCCATCAGTGATCCCGGACAGGGGACGGAGACCCAGTACTTC. Its translation is CAISDPGQGTETQYF.

In its sample, this clonotype was seen a few times. The CDR3 DNA is TGTGCCAGCAGTACCGATACCCAAATGATAAGCACAGATACGCAGTATTTT. This translates into CASSTDTQMISTDTQYF. This chain uses TRBV27 with TRBJ2-3; the D is unclear. The V gene's germline CDR1 is MNHEY and CDR2 SMNVEV (reference sequence). The CDR3 has 17 amino acids. V was shortened by 5 bases and J by 0 bases, with 18 bases between the two germline ends.